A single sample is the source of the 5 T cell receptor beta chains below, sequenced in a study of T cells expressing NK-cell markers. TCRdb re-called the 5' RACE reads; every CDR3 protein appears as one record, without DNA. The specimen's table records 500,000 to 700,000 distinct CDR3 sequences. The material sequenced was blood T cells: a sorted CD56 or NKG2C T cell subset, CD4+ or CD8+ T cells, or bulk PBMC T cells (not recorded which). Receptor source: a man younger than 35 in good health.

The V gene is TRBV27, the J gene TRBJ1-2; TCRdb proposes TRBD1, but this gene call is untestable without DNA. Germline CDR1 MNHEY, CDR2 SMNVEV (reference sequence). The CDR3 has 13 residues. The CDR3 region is CASSLTGGWGYTF.

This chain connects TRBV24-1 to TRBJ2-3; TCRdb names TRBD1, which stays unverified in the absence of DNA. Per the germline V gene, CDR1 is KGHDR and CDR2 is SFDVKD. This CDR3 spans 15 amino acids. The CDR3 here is CATSDIDRGGDTQYF.

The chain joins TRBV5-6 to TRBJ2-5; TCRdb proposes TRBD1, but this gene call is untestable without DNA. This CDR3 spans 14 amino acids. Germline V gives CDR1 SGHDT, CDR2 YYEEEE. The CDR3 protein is CASSLGGGRETQYF.

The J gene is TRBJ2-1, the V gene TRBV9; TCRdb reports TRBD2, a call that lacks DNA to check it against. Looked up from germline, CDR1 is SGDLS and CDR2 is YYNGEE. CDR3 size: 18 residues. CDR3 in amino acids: CASSVLAGTQLNYNEQFF.

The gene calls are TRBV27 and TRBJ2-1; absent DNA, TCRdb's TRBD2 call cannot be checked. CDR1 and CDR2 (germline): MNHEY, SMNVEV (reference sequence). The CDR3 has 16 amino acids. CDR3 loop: CASSLFGTSGSNEQFF.